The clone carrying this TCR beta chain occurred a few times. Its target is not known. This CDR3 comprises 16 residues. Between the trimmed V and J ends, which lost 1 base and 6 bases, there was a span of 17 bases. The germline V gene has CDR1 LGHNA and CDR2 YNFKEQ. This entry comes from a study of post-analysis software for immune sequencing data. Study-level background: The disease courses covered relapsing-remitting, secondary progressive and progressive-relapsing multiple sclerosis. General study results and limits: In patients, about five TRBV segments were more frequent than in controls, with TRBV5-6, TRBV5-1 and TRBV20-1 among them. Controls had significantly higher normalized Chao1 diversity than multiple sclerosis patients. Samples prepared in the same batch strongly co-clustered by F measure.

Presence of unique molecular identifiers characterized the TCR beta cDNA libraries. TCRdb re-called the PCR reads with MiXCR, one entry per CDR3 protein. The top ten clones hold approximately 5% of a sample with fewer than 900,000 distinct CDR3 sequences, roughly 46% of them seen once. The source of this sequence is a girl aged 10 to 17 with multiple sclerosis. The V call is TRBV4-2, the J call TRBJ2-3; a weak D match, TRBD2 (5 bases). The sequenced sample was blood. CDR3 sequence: CASSQGFRGVADTQYF. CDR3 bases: TGTGCCAGCAGCCAAGGATTTCGGGGTGTCGCGGATACGCAGTATTTT.